This T cell receptor (beta chain) was obtained from a study of metastatic and nonmetastatic thyroid tumors. Across the study: Samples came from malignant and benign thyroid patients, and repertoires were compared across blood and tumor or nodule tissue.

This clone has at least ten counts. Its antigen is unidentified. Per the original data handling: The study took CDR3 differences across clinicopathological groups and made a distant-metastasis classifier for papillary thyroid cancer from them. Using MiXCR, TCRdb reanalyzed the PCR reads. TCRdb, not the original authors, processed these V and J calls. Of over 15,000 clones listed, over 15% are singletons. The CDR3 spans 17 residues. The germline gives CDR1 PRHDT, CDR2 FYEKMQ (reference sequence). After removal of 5 bases from V and 10 bases from J, the junction contained 14 bases not matched to a gene. Thyroid surgery was performed in patients who had received no treatment beforehand. Study conclusions and caveats: Malignant thyroid tumors reportedly exceeded benign nodules significantly in TCR beta diversity, with the difference appearing in blood and tumor.

The sequenced sample consisted of blood. This rearrangement joins TRBV13 to TRBJ1-4; TRBD1 matches 12 bases. This TCR came from a male donor with papillary thyroid cancer or a benign thyroid nodule (not recorded which). Some clones in this sample may be carry-over from other donors' samples. The CDR3 spells CASSRRGTGGAQGKLFF. The CDR3 nucleotides are TGTGCCAGCAGCCGCCGTGGGACAGGGGGCGCACAGGGAAAACTGTTTTTT.